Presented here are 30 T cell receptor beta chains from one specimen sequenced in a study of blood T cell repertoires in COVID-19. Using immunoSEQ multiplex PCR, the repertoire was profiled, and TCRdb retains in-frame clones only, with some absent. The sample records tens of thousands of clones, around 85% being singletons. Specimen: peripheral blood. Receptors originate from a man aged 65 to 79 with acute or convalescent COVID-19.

The DNA for the CDR3 is TGCAGCGCTAGACAGGGGTACTACGAGCAGTACTTC. Residues: CSARQGYYEQYF. The rearrangement links TRBV29-1 to TRBJ2-7, with 8 bases aligning to TRBD1. CDR1 SQVTM and CDR2 ANQGSEA come from the germline V gene. This CDR3 spans 12 amino acids. V gave up 7 bases and J gave up 3 bases; unmatched junction bases: 5.

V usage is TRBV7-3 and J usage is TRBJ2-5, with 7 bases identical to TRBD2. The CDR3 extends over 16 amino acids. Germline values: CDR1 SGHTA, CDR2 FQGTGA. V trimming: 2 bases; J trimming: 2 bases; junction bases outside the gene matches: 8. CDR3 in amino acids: CASSLSRTRGQETQYF. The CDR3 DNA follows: TGTGCCAGCAGCTTATCACGGACTAGGGGACAAGAGACCCAGTACTTC.

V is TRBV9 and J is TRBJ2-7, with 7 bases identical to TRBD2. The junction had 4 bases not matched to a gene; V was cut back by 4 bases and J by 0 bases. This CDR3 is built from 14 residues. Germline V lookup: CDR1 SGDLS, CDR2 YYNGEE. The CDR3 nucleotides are TGTGCCAGCAGCAGTACTAGCGCCTCCTACGAGCAGTACTTC. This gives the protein CASSSTSASYEQYF. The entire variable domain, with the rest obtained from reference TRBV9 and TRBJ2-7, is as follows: DSGVTQTPKHLITATGQRVTLRCSPRSGDLSVYWYQQSLDQGLQFLIQYYNGEERAKGNILERFSAQQFPDLHSELNLSSLELGDSALYFCASSSTSASYEQYFGPGTRLTVT.

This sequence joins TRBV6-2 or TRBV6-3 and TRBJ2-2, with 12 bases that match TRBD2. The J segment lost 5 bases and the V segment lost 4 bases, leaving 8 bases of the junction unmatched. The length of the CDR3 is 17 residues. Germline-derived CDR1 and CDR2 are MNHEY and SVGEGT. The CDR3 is CASSSHQLAGGTGELFF. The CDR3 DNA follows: TGTGCCAGCAGTTCGCACCAGCTAGCGGGAGGGACCGGGGAGCTGTTTTTT.

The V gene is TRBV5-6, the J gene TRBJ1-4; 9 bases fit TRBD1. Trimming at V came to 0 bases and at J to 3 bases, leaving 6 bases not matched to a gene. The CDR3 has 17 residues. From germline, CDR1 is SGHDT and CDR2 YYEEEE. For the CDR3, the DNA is TGTGCCAGCAGCTTGGTCCCGGGACAGGGTGCTAATGAAAAACTGTTTTTT. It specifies CASSLVPGQGANEKLFF.

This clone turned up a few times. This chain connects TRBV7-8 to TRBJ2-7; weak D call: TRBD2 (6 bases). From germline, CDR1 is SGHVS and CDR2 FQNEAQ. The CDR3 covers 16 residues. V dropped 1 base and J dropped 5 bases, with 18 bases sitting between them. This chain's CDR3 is CASSLVFSEGGHEQYF. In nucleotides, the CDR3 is TGTGCCAGCAGCTTAGTATTTTCGGAGGGTGGCCACGAGCAGTACTTC.

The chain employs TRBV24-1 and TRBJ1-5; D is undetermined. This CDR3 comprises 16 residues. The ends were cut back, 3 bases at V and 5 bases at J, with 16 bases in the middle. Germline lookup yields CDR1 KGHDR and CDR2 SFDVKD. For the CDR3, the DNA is TGTGCCACCAGTGATGGATTGGCGGGCTTGGATCAGCCCCAGCATTTT. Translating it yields CATSDGLAGLDQPQHF.

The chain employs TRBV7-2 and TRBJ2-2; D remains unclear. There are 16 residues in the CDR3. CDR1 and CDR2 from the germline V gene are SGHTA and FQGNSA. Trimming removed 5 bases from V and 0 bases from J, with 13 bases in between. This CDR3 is CASSPSRVTNTGELFF. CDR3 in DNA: TGTGCCAGCAGCCCCAGCCGGGTCACGAACACCGGGGAGCTGTTTTTT.

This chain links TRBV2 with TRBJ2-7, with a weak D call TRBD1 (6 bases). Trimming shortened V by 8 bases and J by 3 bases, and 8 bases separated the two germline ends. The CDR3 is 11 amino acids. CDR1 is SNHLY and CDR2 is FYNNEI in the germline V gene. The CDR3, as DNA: TGTGCCAGCGGACAGATCTACGAGCAGTACTTC. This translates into CASGQIYEQYF.

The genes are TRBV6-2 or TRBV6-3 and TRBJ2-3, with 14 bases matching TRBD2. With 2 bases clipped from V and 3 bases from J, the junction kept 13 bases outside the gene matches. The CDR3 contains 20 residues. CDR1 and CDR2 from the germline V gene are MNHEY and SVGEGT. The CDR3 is CASSYRLAGGPGSRTDTQYF. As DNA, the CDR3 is TGTGCCAGCAGTTACCGACTAGCGGGAGGGCCGGGAAGCAGAACAGATACGCAGTATTTT.

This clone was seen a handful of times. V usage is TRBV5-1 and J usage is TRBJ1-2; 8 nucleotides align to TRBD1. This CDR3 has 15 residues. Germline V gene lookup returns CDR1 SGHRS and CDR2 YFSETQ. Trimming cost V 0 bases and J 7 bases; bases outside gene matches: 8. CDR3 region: CASSLDPDRGGGYTF. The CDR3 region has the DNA TGCGCCAGCAGCTTGGATCCCGACAGGGGAGGTGGCTACACCTTC.

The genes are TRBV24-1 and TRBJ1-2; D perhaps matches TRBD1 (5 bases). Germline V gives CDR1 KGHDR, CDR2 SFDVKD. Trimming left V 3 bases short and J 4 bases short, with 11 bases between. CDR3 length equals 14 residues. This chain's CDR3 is CATSDTQGSYGYTF. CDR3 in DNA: TGTGCCACCAGTGATACCCAGGGTTCCTATGGCTACACCTTC.

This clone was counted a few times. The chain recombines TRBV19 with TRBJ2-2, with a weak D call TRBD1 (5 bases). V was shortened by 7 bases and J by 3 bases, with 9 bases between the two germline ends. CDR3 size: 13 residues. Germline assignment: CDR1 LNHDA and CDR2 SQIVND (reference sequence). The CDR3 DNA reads TGTGCCAGTAACAGGCGAGACACCGGGGAGCTGTTTTTT. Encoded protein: CASNRRDTGELFF.

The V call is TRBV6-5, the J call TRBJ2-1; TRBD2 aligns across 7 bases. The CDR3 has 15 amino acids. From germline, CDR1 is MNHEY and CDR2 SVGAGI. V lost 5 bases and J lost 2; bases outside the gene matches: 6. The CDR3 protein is CASSRSGETYNEQFF. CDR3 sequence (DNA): TGTGCCAGCAGTCGAAGCGGGGAGACCTACAATGAGCAGTTCTTC.

The CDR3 region has the DNA TGTGCCAGCAGTTTGTCACAGAATCAGCCCCAGCATTTT. Its translation: CASSLSQNQPQHF. The chain is built from TRBV6-5 and TRBJ1-5; unclear D gene. The CDR3 covers 13 residues. The germline CDR1 and CDR2 sequences are MNHEY and SVGAGI. With 4 bases removed from V and 4 bases from J, the gap between germline ends came to 8 bases.

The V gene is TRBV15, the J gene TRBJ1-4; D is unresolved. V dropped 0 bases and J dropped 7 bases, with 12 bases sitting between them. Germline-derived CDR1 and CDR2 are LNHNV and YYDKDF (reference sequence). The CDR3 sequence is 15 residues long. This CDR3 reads CATSRDTRSGEKLFF. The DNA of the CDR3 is TGTGCCACCAGCAGAGATACTAGGTCGGGTGAAAAACTGTTTTTT.

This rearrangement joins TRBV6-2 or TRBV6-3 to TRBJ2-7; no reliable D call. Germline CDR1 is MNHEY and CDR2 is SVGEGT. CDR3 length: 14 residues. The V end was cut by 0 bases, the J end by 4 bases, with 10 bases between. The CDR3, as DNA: TGTGCCAGCAGTTACTCGCCAGGTTCATACGAGCAGTACTTC. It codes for CASSYSPGSYEQYF.

In nucleotides, the CDR3 is TGTGCCAGCAGCTTAGCCCTAGCGGGGTACTACGAGCAGTACTTC. Protein sequence: CASSLALAGYYEQYF. The chain has TRBV7-9 and TRBJ2-7; 9 bases agree with TRBD2. The V gene's germline CDR1 is SEHNR and CDR2 FQNEAQ (reference sequence). CDR3 length: 15 amino acids. V lost 0 bases, J lost 3 bases, and 3 bases stayed unmatched.

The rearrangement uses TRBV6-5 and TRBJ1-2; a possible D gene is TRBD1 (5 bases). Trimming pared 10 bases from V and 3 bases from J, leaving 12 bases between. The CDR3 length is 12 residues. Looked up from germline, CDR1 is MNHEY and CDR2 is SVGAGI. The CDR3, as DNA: TGTGCCACCCTCTGGGGGGACTATGGCTACACCTTC. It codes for CATLWGDYGYTF.

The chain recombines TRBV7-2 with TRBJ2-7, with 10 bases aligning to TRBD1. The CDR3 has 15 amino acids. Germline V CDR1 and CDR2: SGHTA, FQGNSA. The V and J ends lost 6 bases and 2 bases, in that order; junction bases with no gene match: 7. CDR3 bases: TGTGCCAGCAGTTCCCGACAGGGGGCCACCTACGAGCAGTACTTC. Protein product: CASSSRQGATYEQYF.

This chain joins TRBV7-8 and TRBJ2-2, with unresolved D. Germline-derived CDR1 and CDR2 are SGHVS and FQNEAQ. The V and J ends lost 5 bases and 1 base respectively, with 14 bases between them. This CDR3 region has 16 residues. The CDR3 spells CASSGAAPGNTGELFF. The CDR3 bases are TGTGCCAGCAGCGGAGCAGCACCAGGGAACACCGGGGAGCTGTTTTTT.

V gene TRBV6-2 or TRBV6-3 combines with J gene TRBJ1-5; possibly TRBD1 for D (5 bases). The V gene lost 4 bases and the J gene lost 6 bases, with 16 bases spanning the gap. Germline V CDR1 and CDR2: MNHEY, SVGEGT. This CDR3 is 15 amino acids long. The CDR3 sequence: CASSLGEGGRQPQHF. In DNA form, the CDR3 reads TGTGCCAGCAGTTTGGGGGAGGGAGGACGTCAGCCCCAGCATTTT.

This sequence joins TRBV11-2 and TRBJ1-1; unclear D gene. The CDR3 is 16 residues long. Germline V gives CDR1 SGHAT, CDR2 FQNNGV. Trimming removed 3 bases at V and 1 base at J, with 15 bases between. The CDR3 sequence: CASSFSRSNGNTEAFF. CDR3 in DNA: TGTGCCAGCAGCTTCTCACGGTCTAATGGGAACACTGAAGCTTTCTTT.

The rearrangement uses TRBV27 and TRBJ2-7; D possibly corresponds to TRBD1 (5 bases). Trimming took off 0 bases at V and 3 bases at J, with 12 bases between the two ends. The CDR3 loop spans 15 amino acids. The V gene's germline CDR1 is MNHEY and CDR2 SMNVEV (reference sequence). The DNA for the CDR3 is TGTGCCAGCAGTTTATCGAGGACATCCTACTACGAGCAGTACTTC. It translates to CASSLSRTSYYEQYF.

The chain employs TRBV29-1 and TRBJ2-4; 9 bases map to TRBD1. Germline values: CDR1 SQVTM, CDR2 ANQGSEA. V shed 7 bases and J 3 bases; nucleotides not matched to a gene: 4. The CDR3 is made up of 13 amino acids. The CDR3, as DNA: TGCAGCGGATGGACAGGGGACAAAAACATTCAGTACTTC. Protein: CSGWTGDKNIQYF.

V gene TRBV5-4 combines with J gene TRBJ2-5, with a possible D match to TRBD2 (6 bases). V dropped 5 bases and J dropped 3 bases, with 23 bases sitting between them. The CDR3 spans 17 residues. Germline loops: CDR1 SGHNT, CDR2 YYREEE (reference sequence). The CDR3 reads CASRPDLARTPKETQYF. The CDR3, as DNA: TGTGCCAGCAGACCTGATCTAGCGAGAACACCGAAAGAGACCCAGTACTTC.

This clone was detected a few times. The CDR3 DNA sequence: TGTGCCAGCAGTTTGACAGGGGGTGTCCCGGACACTGAAGCTTTCTTT. Translated, it gives CASSLTGGVPDTEAFF. This chain links TRBV27 with TRBJ1-1, with 9 bases lining up with TRBD1. After removal of 3 bases from V and 3 bases from J, the junction contained 8 bases not matched to a gene. This CDR3 has 16 residues. The germline gives CDR1 MNHEY, CDR2 SMNVEV (reference sequence).

CDR3 coding DNA: TGTGCCAGCAGCCCCCAGTCCGATCAGCCCCAGCATTTT. Protein: CASSPQSDQPQHF. The chain is built from TRBV5-5 and TRBJ1-5, with no clear D. Looked up from germline, CDR1 is SGHKS and CDR2 is YYEKEE (reference sequence). This CDR3 is built from 13 residues. Deletions cut 4 bases from V and 5 bases from J, with 10 bases between.

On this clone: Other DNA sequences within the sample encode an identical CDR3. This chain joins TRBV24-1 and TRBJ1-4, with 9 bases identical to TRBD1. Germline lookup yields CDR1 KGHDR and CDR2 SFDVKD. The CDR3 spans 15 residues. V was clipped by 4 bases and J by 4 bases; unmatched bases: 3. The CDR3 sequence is CATSDSTGGNEKLFF. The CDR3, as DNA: TGTGCCACCAGTGACTCGACAGGGGGTAATGAAAAACTGTTTTTT.

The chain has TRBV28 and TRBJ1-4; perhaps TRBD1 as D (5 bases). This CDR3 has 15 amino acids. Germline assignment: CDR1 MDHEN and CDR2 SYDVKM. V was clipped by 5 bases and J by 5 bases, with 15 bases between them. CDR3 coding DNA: TGTGCCAGCAGTCCTCCCTCCGGGGGGAATGAAAAACTGTTTTTT. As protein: CASSPPSGGNEKLFF.